These 4 T cell receptor beta chains came from one sample sequenced in a study of blood T cell repertoires in COVID-19. Sequencing used immunoSEQ multiplex PCR; TCRdb keeps in-frame clones, though not all of them. The repertoire includes over 95,000 clones, about 84% of them detected once, and under 2% sits in the top ten. The specimen was peripheral blood. The origin of the receptors is a man aged 50 or older with acute or convalescent COVID-19.

This clone was recorded a few times. This sequence joins TRBV30 and TRBJ1-2; the match to TRBD1 covers 8 bases. CDR3 length equals 14 residues. Germline CDR1 is GTSNPN and CDR2 is SVGIG (reference sequence). J was trimmed by 5 bases and V by 7 bases; bases with no gene match: 12. The CDR3 sequence: CAFQGQGEVYGYTF. CDR3 bases: TGTGCCTTTCAAGGACAGGGAGAAGTTTATGGCTACACCTTC. The full variable domain, with the rest looked up from reference TRBV30 and TRBJ1-2, is SQTIHQWPATLVQPVGSPLSLECTVEGTSNPNLYWYRQAAGRGLQLLFYSVGIGQISSEVPQNLSASRPQDRQFILSSKKLLLSDSGFYLCAFQGQGEVYGYTFGSGTRLTVV.

V and J are TRBV6-5 and TRBJ1-1; D unclear. The CDR3 extends over 14 amino acids. Trimming removed 8 bases at V and 3 bases at J, with 16 bases between. Germline CDR1 MNHEY, CDR2 SVGAGI. CDR3 DNA: TGTGCCAGCCGAAGACTTCCGAGGGACACTGAAGCTTTCTTT. It yields the protein CASRRLPRDTEAFF.

The chain has TRBV19 and TRBJ1-6, with a possible D match to TRBD1 (5 bases). There are 17 residues in the CDR3. Between the trimmed V and J ends, which lost 5 bases and 8 bases, there was a span of 22 bases. Looked up from germline, CDR1 is LNHDA and CDR2 is SQIVND (reference sequence). This CDR3 is CASSPYRDSLSHSPLHF. The DNA for the CDR3 is TGTGCCAGTAGTCCCTATCGGGACTCCCTCTCCCATTCACCCCTCCACTTT.

The V call is TRBV5-5, the J call TRBJ2-2, with D uncertain. Germline CDR1 SGHKS, CDR2 YYEKEE (reference sequence). This CDR3 comprises 14 residues. V was pared by 0 bases and J by 4 bases, with 7 bases between. The DNA of the CDR3 is TGTGCCAGCAGCTTGGGAGCTAGCACCGGGGAGCTGTTTTTT. The encoded protein is CASSLGASTGELFF.